The clone carrying this TCR beta chain was observed once. In the PCR, 60 Vbeta and 13 Jbeta primers were used. TCRdb's copy holds only in-frame clones and misses some; the assay was immunoSEQ multiplex PCR. The data contain about 77,000 clones, 75% to 80% of them seen just once; the ten biggest clones take up under 4%. This specimen belongs to a study of cytomegalovirus exposure and HLA in healthy donors. Germline CDR1 and CDR2: SGHTA and FQGNSA. CDR3 length: 15 residues. V lost 2 bases and J lost 0, with 9 bases in between. Sequenced input: PBMCs. This clonotype was sampled from a man between 40 and 49 years old in good health and CMV-seronegative. The rearrangement links TRBV7-2 to TRBJ2-3; weak D call: TRBD2 (6 bases). The CDR3 region has the DNA TGTGCCAGCAGCTTATGGAGCGGGAGCACAGATACGCAGTATTTT. It codes for CASSLWSGSTDTQYF. Complete variable domain (other parts from reference TRBV7-2 and TRBJ2-3): GAGVSQSPSNKVTEKGKDVELRCDPISGHTALYWYRQSLGQGLEFLIYFQGNSAPDKSGLPSDRFSAERTGGSVSTLTIQRTQQEDSAVYLCASSLWSGSTDTQYFGPGTRLTVL.